The 18 T cell receptor beta chains listed next were all sequenced from one sample in a study of cytomegalovirus exposure and HLA in healthy donors. Here immunoSEQ multiplex PCR was the method, and the copy in TCRdb shows in-frame clones only, minus some. The sample includes about 360,000 clones, around 86% seen only once; the top ten take approximately 0.86%. Sequencing was carried out using PBMCs. The receptor set was obtained from a woman between 18 and 29 years old in good health and CMV-seronegative.

The V call is TRBV7-9, the J call TRBJ1-4, with D hard to call. The CDR3 extends over 17 amino acids. V was shortened by 5 bases and J by 0 bases, with 16 bases between the two germline ends. Germline CDR1 and CDR2: SEHNR and FQNEAQ (reference sequence). The CDR3 region has the DNA TGTGCCAGCAGCCTTGGGCTCACGGTTGCAACTAATGAAAAACTGTTTTTT. Translation: CASSLGLTVATNEKLFF.

CDR3 nucleotide sequence: TGTGCCAGTACCAAACAGGGGACTCCCTACGAGCAGTACTTC. Its protein is CASTKQGTPYEQYF. The rearrangement joins TRBV19 to TRBJ2-7; possibly TRBD1 for D (7 bases). Trimming left V 7 bases short and J 2 bases short, with 15 bases between. The CDR3 has 14 residues. The germline V gene has CDR1 LNHDA and CDR2 SQIVND (reference sequence).

This chain links TRBV27 with TRBJ2-5, with unresolved D. Deletions cut 8 bases from V and 2 bases from J, with 15 bases between. Germline CDR1 and CDR2: MNHEY and SMNVEV (reference sequence). This CDR3 region has 14 residues. This chain's CDR3 is CASAQDQLQETQYF. The CDR3 bases are TGTGCCAGCGCTCAGGATCAGCTACAAGAGACCCAGTACTTC.

The chain has TRBV5-4 and TRBJ1-6, with 8 bases that match TRBD1. Germline CDR1 SGHNT, CDR2 YYREEE (reference sequence). Trimming cost V 5 bases and J 7 bases; bases outside gene matches: 8. The CDR3 contains 15 residues. The DNA for the CDR3 is TGTGCCAGCAGTTCGCCGGACAGGGTAAATTCACCCCTCCACTTT. Translated, it gives CASSSPDRVNSPLHF.

The chain is built from TRBV5-5 and TRBJ1-5; the D is unclear. Germline V CDR1 and CDR2: SGHKS, YYEKEE (reference sequence). V was clipped by 0 bases and J by 3 bases, with 7 bases between them. The CDR3 loop spans 14 amino acids. The DNA of the CDR3 is TGTGCCAGCAGCTTGGCCGGGGACAATCAGCCCCAGCATTTT. It specifies CASSLAGDNQPQHF. The full variable domain, in which reference TRBV5-5 and TRBJ1-5 provide the parts outside the CDR3, is DAGVTQSPTHLIKTRGQQVTLRCSPISGHKSVSWYQQVLGQGPQFIFQYYEKEERGRGNFPDRFSARQFPNYSSELNVNALLLGDSALYLCASSLAGDNQPQHFGDGTRLSIL.

The rearrangement links TRBV6-1 to TRBJ2-7; 10 bases align to TRBD2. V shed 1 base and J 4 bases; nucleotides not matched to a gene: 7. Germline values: CDR1 MNHNS, CDR2 SASEGT. The CDR3 length is 16 residues. This CDR3 is CASSEGWASGSYEQYF. The DNA for the CDR3 is TGTGCCAGCAGTGAAGGTTGGGCTAGCGGGAGTTACGAGCAGTACTTC.

The chain combines TRBV11-1 with TRBJ1-1; D is perhaps TRBD1 (6 bases). The V gene lost 0 bases and the J gene lost 12 bases, with 20 bases spanning the gap. Germline loops: CDR1 SGHAT, CDR2 FQDESV (reference sequence). The CDR3 loop spans 15 amino acids. The CDR3 nucleotides are TGTGCCAGCAGCTTAGCGCGTTGGGGGCCCGTCTCAACTTTCTTT. Translating gives CASSLARWGPVSTFF.

This chain joins TRBV4-2 and TRBJ2-3; D ambiguous. V lost 1 base to trimming and J lost 2 bases, with 7 bases between them. The CDR3 is 14 residues long. Germline assignment: CDR1 LGHNA and CDR2 YNFKEQ. Written as DNA, the CDR3 is TGTGCCAGCAGCCAAGTTGAGGTCACAGATACGCAGTATTTT. Amino acids: CASSQVEVTDTQYF.

This clone has a handful of counts. V is TRBV25-1 and J is TRBJ1-2; a weak D match, TRBD1 (5 bases). Germline values: CDR1 MGHDK, CDR2 SYGVNS. CDR3 length equals 13 residues. V was shortened by 0 bases and J by 8 bases, with 10 bases between the two germline ends. CDR3 DNA sequence: TGTGCCAGCAGTGAATATAATAGGGGCGGCTACACCTTC. Its translation is CASSEYNRGGYTF.

This chain links TRBV15 with TRBJ2-5; D is unclear. The V end was cut by 0 bases, the J end by 5 bases, with 4 bases between. CDR3 length equals 12 residues. CDR1 is LNHNV, CDR2 YYDKDF, per germline (reference sequence). This CDR3 reads CATSRDSETQYF. As DNA, the CDR3 is TGTGCCACCAGCAGAGATAGTGAGACCCAGTACTTC. The variable domain in full, completed from reference TRBV15 and TRBJ2-5, reads DAMVIQNPRYQVTQFGKPVTLSCSQTLNHNVMYWYQQKSSQAPKLLFHYYDKDFNNEADTPDNFQSRRPNTSFCFLDIRSPGLGDTAMYLCATSRDSETQYFGPGTRLLVL.

J is TRBJ2-3 and V is TRBV11-2; D is ambiguous. CDR3 length: 12 residues. Germline lookup yields CDR1 SGHAT and CDR2 FQNNGV. Trimming took 1 base from V and 4 from J, leaving 3 bases between them. For the CDR3, the DNA is TGTGCCAGCAGCTTAGCGGCAGATACGCAGTATTTT. Its protein product is CASSLAADTQYF.

The J gene is TRBJ2-1, the V gene TRBV5-1; 8 bases agree with TRBD2. CDR1 and CDR2 (germline): SGHRS, YFSETQ. This CDR3 has 14 amino acids. V lost 4 bases and J lost 6; bases outside the gene matches: 6. The CDR3 spells CASSPGGSGNEQFF. CDR3 sequence (DNA): TGCGCCAGCAGCCCGGGAGGGAGCGGCAATGAGCAGTTCTTC.

This clone was observed a few times. J is TRBJ2-1 and V is TRBV5-6, with 12 positions matching TRBD2. CDR1 and CDR2 from the germline V gene are SGHDT and YYEEEE. V dropped 0 bases and J dropped 7; count of bases not matched to a gene: 2. The CDR3 extends over 15 amino acids. CDR3 DNA sequence: TGTGCCAGCAGCTTGGGGACTAGCGGGACGAATGAGCAGTTCTTC. It is translated as CASSLGTSGTNEQFF.

This chain connects TRBV18 to TRBJ2-1; 7 bases line up with TRBD2. The ends lost 2 bases at V and 3 bases at J; junction bases unmatched: 4. Germline CDR1 KGHSH, CDR2 LQKENI. This CDR3 comprises 15 residues. The CDR3 loop is CASSPSSGVYNEQFF. For the CDR3, the DNA is TGTGCCAGCTCACCATCGAGCGGGGTCTACAATGAGCAGTTCTTC.

The chain uses TRBV29-1 and TRBJ1-1; 8 bases align to TRBD1. The CDR3 is 13 amino acids. CDR1 is SQVTM and CDR2 is ANQGSEA in the germline V gene. Trimming took 5 bases from V and 0 from J; bases not matched to a gene: 2. The CDR3 DNA follows: TGCAGCGTTATGGGACAGGTGAACACTGAAGCTTTCTTT. Its translation: CSVMGQVNTEAFF.

The chain carries TRBV6-1 and TRBJ2-7; a possible D gene is TRBD2 (5 bases). Per germline, CDR1 MNHNS and CDR2 SASEGT. Trimming left V 2 bases short and J 3 bases short, with 17 bases between. This CDR3 contains 16 residues. DNA of the CDR3: TGTGCCAGCAGTGAAAGGATCATAAGGACTGGCTACGAGCAGTACTTC. Translating it yields CASSERIIRTGYEQYF.

The rearrangement links TRBV7-8 to TRBJ2-2; D not certain. The CDR3 spans 13 residues. V lost 5 bases to trimming and J lost 7 bases, with 11 bases between them. Germline loops: CDR1 SGHVS, CDR2 FQNEAQ. The CDR3, as DNA: TGTGCCAGCAGCGCAAAATTGAGCGGGGAGCTGTTTTTT. It codes for CASSAKLSGELFF.

The V gene is TRBV18, the J gene TRBJ2-3, with unresolved D. CDR1 is KGHSH, CDR2 LQKENI, per germline. The CDR3 runs to 12 residues. Trimming stripped 6 bases from V and 1 base from J, with 5 bases between. The CDR3 DNA sequence: TGTGCCAGCTCTTCTCGCACAGATACGCAGTATTTT. This codes for CASSSRTDTQYF.